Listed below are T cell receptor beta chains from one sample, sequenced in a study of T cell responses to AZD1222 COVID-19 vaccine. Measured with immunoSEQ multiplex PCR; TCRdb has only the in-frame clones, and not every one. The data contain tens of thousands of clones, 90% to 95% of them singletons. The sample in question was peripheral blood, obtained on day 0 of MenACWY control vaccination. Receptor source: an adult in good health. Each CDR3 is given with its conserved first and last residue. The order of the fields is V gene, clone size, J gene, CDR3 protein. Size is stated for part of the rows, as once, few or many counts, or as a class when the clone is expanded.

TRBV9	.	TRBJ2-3	CASSVAGGGNTDTQYF
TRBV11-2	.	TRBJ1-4	CASSPRTGLEEKLFF
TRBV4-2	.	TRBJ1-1	CASSPTQTLNTEAFF
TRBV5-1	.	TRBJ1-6	CASQDAANSPLHF
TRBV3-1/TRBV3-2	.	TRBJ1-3	CASSQEGHGNTIYF
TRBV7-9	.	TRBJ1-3	CASSFTGPILGTIYF
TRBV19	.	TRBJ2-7	CASSNPGQGPRGKSEQYF
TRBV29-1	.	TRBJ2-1	CSHTGTGGVHNEQFF
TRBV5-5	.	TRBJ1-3	CASSPRGAEGGNTIYF
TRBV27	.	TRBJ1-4	CASSFGRANEKLFF
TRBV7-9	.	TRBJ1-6	CASSLSENSPLHF
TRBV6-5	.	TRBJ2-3	CASSYGDRFSDTQYF
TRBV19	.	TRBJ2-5	CASSIDRQETQYF
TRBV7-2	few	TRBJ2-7	CASSPTSGGRYEQYF
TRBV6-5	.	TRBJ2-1	CASSYPQEGKYEQFF
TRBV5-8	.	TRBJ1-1	CASSPDRGRGMNTEAFF
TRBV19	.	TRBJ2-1	CASSIGGGEQFF
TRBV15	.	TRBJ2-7	CATSRDGSGFSNEQYF
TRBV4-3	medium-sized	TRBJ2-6	CASSQDHSSGANVLTF
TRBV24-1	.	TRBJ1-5	CATSDGMTGKSQPQHF
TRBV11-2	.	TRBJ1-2	CASSLPSGGGYTF
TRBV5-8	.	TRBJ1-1	CASSWDRATEAFF
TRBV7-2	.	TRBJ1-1	CASSSRTGNTEAFF
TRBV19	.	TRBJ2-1	CASNFSPSGRWDEQFF
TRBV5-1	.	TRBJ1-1	CASSLASSNTEAFF
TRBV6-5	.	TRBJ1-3	CASSTTSGINTIYF
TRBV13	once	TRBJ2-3	CASSAGADDTQYF
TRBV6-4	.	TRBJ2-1	CASSPGTGGYNEQFF
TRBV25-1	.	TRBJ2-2	CASSSIGGGELFF
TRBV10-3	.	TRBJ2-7	CAISPGQGTYEQYF
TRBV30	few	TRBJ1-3	CAWSGSRDTAGNTIYF
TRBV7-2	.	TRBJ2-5	CASSLRAKGETQYF
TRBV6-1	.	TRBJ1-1	CASSEAGTTEAFF
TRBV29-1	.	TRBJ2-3	CSASTGQGWGDTQYF
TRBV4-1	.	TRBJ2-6	CASSQGDTRANVLTF
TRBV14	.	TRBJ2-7	CASSLRTDSYEQYF
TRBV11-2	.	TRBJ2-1	CASSPTEGSRDNEQFF
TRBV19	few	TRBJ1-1	CASTSYSPMNTEAFF
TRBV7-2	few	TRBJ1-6	CASSLDNSPLHF
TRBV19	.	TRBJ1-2	CASRPQGEGSYGYTF
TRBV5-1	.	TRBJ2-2	CASSPGPGDTGELFF
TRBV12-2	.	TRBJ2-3	CASRPRTGLAEDTQYF
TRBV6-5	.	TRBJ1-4	CASSYGRGGEKLFF
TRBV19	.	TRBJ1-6	CASSPGQDNSPLHF
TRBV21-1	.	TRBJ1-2	CASRSGGRDGYGYTF
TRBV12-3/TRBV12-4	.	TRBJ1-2	CASSLRVDYGYTF
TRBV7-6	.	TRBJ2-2	CASSSGQFTGELFF
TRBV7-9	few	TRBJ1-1	CASSLARDTRSETEAFF